This T cell receptor (beta chain) stems from a study of CD4 T cells in relation to SARS-CoV-2 and coronaviruses. Across the whole study: After less than 11 days of antigen culture, PBMC TCR beta CDR3s were sequenced. Study-wide points: Approximately 65% of donors had memory CD4+ clonotypes crossrecognizing SARS-CoV-2 and common cold coronavirus spike.

A remark on this clone: Its antigen is currently unknown.

Using immunoSEQ multiplex PCR, the repertoire was profiled, and TCRdb retains in-frame clones only, with some absent. The data hold 20,000 to 25,000 clones, with about 70% observed a single time. The V and J ends lost 4 bases and 5 bases, in that order; junction bases with no gene match: 2. This CDR3 is 13 amino acids long. Before the COVID-19 pandemic, during about 2010-2019, CD4+ T cells were taken from unexposed donors. After approximately 10 days of culture, CD4+ T cells were isolated. Testing used SARS-CoV-2 S/N and four cold-coronavirus spikes on unexposed-donor CD4+ T cells, cells permitting. Approximately 2 million PBMCs per well were cultured with around 10 IU/ml IL-2.

This chain links TRBV12-3 or TRBV12-4 with TRBJ1-5; TRBD1 matches at 7 bases. This sequence originates from a human donor in good health. Sequences were obtained from CD4+ T cells from PBMCs, cultured in vitro. This CDR3 is CASSSRGDQPQHF. As DNA, the CDR3 is TGTGCCAGCAGTTCCAGGGGGGATCAGCCCCAGCATTTT.